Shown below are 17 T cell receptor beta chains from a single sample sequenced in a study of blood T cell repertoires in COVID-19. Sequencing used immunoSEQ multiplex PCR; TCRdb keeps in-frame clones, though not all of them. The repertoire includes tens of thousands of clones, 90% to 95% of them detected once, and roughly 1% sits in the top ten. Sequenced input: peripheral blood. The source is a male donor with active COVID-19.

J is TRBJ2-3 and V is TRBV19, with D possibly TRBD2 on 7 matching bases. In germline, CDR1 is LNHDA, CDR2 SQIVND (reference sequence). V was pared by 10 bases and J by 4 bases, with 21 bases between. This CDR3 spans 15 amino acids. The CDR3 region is CATGGQLGGPDTQYF. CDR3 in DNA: TGTGCCACCGGCGGCCAATTGGGGGGGCCAGATACGCAGTATTTT. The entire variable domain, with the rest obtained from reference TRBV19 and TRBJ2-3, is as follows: DGGITQSPKYLFRKEGQNVTLSCEQNLNHDAMYWYRQDPGQGLRLIYYSQIVNDFQKGDIAEGYSVSREKKESFPLTVTSAQKNPTAFYLCATGGQLGGPDTQYFGPGTRLTVL.

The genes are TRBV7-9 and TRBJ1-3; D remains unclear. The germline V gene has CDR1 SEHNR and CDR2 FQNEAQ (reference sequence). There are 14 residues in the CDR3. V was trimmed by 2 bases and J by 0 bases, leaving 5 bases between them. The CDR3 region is CASSLTSSGNTIYF. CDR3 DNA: TGTGCCAGCAGCTTAACCAGCTCTGGAAACACCATATATTTT.

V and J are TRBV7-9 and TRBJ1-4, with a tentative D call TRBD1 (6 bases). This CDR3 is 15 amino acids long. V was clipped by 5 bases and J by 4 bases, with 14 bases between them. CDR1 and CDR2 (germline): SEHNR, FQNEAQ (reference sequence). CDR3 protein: CASSTRGGFNEKLFF. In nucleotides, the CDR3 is TGTGCCAGCAGCACGCGAGGGGGATTTAATGAAAAACTGTTTTTT.

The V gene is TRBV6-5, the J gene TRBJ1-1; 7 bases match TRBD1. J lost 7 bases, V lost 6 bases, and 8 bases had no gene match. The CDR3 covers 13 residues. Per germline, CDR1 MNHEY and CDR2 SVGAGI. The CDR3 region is CASRSTGVLEAFF. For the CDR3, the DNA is TGTGCCAGCAGGTCCACAGGGGTCCTTGAAGCTTTCTTT.

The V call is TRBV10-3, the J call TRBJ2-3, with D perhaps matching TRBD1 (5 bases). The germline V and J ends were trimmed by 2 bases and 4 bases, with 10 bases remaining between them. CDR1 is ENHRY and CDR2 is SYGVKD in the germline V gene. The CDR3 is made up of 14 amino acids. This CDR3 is CAISERGYADTQYF. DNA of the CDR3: TGTGCCATCAGTGAGAGGGGATATGCAGATACGCAGTATTTT.

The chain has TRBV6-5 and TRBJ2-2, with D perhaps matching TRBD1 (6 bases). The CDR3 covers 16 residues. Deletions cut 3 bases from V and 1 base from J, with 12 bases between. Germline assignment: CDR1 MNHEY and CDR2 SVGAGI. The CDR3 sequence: CASSYQTGQNTGELFF. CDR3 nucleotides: TGTGCCAGCAGTTATCAAACGGGACAGAACACCGGGGAGCTGTTTTTT.

Here the CDR3 reads CATGQGAQDEKLFF. CDR3 coding DNA: TGTGCCACCGGACAGGGGGCACAGGATGAAAAACTGTTTTTT. This chain uses TRBV2 with TRBJ1-4, with TRBD1 matching over 11 bases. There are 14 residues in the CDR3. The germline gives CDR1 SNHLY, CDR2 FYNNEI. V was pared by 10 bases and J by 6 bases, with 7 bases of the junction left unmatched. Filled out from reference TRBV2 and TRBJ1-4, the complete variable domain reads EPEVTQTPSHQVTQMGQEVILRCVPISNHLYFYWYRQILGQKVEFLVSFYNNEISEKSEIFDDQFSVERPDGSNFTLKIRSTKLEDSAMYFCATGQGAQDEKLFFGSGTQLSVL.

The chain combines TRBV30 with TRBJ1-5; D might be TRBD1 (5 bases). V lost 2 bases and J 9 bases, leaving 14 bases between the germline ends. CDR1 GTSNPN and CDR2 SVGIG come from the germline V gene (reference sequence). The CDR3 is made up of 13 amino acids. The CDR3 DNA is TGTGCCTGGAGTTCACCGGGACTTTTGCCCCAGCATTTT. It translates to CAWSSPGLLPQHF.

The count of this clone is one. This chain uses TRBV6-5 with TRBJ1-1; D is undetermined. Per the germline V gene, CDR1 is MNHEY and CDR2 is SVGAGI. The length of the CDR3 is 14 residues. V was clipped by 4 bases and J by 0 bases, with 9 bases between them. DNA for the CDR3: TGTGCCAGCAGTTCAATTTCCCTGAACACTGAAGCTTTCTTT. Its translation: CASSSISLNTEAFF.

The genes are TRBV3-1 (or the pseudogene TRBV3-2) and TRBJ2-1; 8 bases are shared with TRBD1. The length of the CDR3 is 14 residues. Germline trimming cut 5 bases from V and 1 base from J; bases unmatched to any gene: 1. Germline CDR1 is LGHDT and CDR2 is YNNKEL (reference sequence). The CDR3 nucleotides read TGTGCCAGCAGCGGACAGGGTTCCTACAATGAGCAGTTCTTC. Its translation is CASSGQGSYNEQFF.

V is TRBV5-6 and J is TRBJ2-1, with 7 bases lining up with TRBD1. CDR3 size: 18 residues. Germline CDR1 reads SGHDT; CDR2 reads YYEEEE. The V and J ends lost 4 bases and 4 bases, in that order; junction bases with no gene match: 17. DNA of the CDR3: TGTGCCAGCAGCCAAAGATACCCTAAGGGGGCCATTTACAATGAGCAGTTCTTC. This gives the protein CASSQRYPKGAIYNEQFF.

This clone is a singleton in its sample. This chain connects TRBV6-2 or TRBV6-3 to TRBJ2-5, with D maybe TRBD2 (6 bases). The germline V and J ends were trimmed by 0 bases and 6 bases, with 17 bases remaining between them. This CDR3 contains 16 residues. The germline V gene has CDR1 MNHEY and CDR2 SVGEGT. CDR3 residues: CASSYSAGGVGKTQYF. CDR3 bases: TGTGCCAGCAGTTACTCGGCCGGCGGGGTTGGGAAGACCCAGTACTTC.

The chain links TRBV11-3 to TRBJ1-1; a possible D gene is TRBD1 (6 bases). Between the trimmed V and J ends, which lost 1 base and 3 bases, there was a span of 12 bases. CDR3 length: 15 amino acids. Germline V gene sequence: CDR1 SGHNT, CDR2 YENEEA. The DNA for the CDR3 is TGTGCCAGCAGCTTAGCTGGGGGCGAGGACACTGAAGCTTTCTTT. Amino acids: CASSLAGGEDTEAFF.

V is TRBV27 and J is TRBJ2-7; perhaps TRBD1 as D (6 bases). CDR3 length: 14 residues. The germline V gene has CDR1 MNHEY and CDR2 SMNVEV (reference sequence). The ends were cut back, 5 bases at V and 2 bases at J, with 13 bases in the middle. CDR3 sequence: CASSHRGQTYEQYF. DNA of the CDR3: TGTGCCAGCAGTCACCGGGGACAAACCTACGAGCAGTACTTC.

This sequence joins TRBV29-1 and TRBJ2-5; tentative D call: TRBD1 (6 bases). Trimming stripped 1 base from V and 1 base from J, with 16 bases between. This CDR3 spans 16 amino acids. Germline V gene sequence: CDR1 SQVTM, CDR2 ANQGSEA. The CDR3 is CSVEGLAGAIQETQYF. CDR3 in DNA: TGCAGCGTTGAAGGCTTAGCAGGGGCAATCCAAGAGACCCAGTACTTC.

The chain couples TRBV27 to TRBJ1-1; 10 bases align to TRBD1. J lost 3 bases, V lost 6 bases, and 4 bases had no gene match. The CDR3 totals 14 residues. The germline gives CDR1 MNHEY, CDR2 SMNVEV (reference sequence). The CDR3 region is CASRDRGIYTEAFF. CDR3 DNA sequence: TGTGCCAGCAGGGACAGGGGGATTTACACTGAAGCTTTCTTT.

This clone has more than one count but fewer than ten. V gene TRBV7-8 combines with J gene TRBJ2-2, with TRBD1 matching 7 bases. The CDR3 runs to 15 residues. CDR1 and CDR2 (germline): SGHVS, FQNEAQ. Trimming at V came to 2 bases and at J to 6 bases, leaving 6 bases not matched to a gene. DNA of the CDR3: TGTGCCAGCAGCTTATCAGGACAGGCCCCCGGGGAGCTGTTTTTT. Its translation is CASSLSGQAPGELFF.